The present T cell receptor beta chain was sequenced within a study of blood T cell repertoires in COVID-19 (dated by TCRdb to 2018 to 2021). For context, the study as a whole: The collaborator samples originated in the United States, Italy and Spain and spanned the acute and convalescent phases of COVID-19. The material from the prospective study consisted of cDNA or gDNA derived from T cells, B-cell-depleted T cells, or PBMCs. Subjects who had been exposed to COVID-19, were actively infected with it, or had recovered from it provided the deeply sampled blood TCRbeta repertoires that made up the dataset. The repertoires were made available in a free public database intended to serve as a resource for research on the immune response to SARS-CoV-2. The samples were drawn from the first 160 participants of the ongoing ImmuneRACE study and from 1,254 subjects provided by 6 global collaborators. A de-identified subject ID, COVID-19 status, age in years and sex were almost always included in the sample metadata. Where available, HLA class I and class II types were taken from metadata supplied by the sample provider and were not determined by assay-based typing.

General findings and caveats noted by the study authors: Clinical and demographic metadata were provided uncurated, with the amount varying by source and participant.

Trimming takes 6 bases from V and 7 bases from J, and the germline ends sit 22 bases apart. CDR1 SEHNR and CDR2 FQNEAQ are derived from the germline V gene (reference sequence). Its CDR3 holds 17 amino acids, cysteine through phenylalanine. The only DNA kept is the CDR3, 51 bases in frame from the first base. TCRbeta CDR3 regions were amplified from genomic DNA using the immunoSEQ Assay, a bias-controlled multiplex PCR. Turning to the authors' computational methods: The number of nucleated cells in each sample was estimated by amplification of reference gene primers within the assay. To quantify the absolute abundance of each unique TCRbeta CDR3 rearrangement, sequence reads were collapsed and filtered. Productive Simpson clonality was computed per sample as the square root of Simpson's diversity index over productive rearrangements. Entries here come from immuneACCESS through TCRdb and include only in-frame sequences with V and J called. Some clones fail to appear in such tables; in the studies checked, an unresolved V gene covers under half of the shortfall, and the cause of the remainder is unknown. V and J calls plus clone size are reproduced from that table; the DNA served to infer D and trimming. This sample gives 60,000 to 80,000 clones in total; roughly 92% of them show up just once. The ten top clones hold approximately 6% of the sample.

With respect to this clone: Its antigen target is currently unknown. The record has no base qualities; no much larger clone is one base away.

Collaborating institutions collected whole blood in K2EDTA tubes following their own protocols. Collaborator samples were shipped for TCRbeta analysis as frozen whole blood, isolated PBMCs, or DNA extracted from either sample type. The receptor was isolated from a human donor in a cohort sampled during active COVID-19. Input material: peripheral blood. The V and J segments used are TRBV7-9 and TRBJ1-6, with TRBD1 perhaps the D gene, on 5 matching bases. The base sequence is TGTGCCAGCAGATCCGACCTAGGGCAGGGCGTGAATTCACCCCTCCACTTT. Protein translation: CASRSDLGQGVNSPLHF. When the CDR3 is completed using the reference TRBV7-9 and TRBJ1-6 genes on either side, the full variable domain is DTGVSQNPRHKITKRGQNVTFRCDPISEHNRLYWYRQTLGQGPEFLTYFQNEAQLEKSRLLSDRFSAERPKGSFSTLEIQRTEQGDSAMYLCASRSDLGQGVNSPLHFGNGTRLTVT.